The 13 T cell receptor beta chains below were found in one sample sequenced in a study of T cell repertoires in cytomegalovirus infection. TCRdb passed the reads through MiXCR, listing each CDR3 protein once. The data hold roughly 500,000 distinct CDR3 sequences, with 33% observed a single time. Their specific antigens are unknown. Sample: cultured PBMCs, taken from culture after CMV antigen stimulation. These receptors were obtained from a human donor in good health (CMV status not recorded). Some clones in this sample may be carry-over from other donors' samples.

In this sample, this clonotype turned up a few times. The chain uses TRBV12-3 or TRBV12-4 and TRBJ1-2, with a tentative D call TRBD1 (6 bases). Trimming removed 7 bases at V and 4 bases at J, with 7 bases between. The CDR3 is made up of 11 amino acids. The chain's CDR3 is CASKQGYGYTF. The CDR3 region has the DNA TGTGCCAGCAAACAGGGCTATGGCTACACCTTC.

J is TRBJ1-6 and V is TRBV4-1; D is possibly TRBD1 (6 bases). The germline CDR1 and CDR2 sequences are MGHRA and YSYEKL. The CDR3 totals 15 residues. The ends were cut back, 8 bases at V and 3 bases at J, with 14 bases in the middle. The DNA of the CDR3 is TGCGCCAGCGCCCTGCAGGGGAACTATAATTCACCCCTCCACTTT. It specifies CASALQGNYNSPLHF.

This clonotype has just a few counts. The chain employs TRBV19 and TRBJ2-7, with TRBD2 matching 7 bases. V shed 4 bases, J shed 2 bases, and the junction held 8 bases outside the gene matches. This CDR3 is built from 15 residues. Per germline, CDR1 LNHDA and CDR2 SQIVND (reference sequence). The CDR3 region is CASSRALASPYEQYF. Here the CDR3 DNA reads TGTGCCAGTAGTAGGGCACTAGCGTCACCCTACGAGCAGTACTTC. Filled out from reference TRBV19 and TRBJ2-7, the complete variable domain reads DGGITQSPKYLFRKEGQNVTLSCEQNLNHDAMYWYRQDPGQGLRLIYYSQIVNDFQKGDIAEGYSVSREKKESFPLTVTSAQKNPTAFYLCASSRALASPYEQYFGPGTRLTVT.

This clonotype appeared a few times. In nucleotides, the CDR3 is TGTGCCAGCAGCTCCACCTCAGGGCGTGGGCTACGGGGCTACACCTTC. As protein: CASSSTSGRGLRGYTF. This chain uses TRBV7-8 with TRBJ1-2; D is perhaps TRBD1 (5 bases). The CDR3 length is 16 residues. Trimming took 4 bases from V and 8 from J, leaving 23 bases between them. The germline CDR1 and CDR2 sequences are SGHVS and FQNEAQ.

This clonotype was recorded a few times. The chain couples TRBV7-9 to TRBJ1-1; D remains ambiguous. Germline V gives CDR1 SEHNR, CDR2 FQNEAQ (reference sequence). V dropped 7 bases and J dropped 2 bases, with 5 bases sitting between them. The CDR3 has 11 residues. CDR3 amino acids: CASTANTEAFF. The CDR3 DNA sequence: TGTGCCAGCACGGCCAACACTGAAGCTTTCTTT.

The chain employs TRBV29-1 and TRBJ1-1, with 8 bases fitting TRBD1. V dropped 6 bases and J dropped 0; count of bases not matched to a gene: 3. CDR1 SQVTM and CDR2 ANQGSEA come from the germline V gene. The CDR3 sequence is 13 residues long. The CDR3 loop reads CSVPDRVNTEAFF. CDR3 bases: TGCAGCGTCCCGGACAGGGTGAACACTGAAGCTTTCTTT.

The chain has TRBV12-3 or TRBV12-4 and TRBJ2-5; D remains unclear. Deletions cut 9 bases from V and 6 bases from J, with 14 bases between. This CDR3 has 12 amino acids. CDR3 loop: CASGSDLKTQYF. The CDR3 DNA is TGTGCCAGTGGATCAGATCTGAAGACCCAGTACTTC.

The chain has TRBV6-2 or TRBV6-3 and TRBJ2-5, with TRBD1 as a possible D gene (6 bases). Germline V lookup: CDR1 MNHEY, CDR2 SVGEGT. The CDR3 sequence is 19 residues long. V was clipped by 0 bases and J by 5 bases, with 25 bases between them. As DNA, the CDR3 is TGTGCCAGCAGTTACTCGATATCGGCTCCGACAGGATATCACGAGACCCAGTACTTC. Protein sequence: CASSYSISAPTGYHETQYF.

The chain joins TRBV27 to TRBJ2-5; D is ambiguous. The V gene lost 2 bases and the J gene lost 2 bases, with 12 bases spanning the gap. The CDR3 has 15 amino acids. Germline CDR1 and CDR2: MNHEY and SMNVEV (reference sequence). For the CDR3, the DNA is TGTGCCAGCAGTTTAAGGTCCGGGTATCAAGAGACCCAGTACTTC. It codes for CASSLRSGYQETQYF.

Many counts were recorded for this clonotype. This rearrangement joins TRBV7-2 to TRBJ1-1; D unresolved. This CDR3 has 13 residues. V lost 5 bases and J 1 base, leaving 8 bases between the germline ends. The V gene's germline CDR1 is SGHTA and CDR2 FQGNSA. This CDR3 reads CASSPGANTEAFF. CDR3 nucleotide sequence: TGTGCCAGCAGCCCCGGTGCGAACACTGAAGCTTTCTTT.

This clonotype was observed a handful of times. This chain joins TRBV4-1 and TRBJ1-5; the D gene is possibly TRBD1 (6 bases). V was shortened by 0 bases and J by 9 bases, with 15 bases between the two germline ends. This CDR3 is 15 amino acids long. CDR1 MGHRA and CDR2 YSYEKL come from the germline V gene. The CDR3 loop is CASSQDLSGARPQHF. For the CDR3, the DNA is TGCGCCAGCAGCCAAGATCTTTCGGGGGCACGGCCCCAGCATTTT.

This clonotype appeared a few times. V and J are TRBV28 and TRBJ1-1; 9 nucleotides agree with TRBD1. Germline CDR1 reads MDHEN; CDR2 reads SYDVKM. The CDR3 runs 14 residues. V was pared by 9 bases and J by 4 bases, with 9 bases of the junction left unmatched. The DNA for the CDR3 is TGTGCCAGTTTGCGGGACAGGGTACTCACTGAAGCTTTCTTT. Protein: CASLRDRVLTEAFF.

The CDR3, as DNA: TGTGCCAGCAGTTTCAGGCAGGTTACCTACGAGCAGTACTTC. Translated, it gives CASSFRQVTYEQYF. The chain recombines TRBV28 with TRBJ2-7; D ambiguous. V was clipped by 3 bases and J by 2 bases, with 11 bases between them. CDR3 size: 14 residues. Germline V gene data show CDR1 as MDHEN and CDR2 as SYDVKM.